These T cell receptor beta chains were read from a single sample in a study of shared clonotypes between healthy human individuals. Using immunoSEQ multiplex PCR, the repertoire was profiled, and TCRdb retains in-frame clones only, with some absent. The profile shows hundreds of thousands of clones, around 73% of them singletons. Source material: memory CD4+ T cells sorted from blood. The receptors come from a woman aged 25-40 years in good health. Each CDR3 is given with its conserved first and last residue. The D gene is left open where the match is weak. The size of a clone is reported for some rows only, either as once, few or many, or as a class for expanded clones.

abundance,d_gene,j_gene,v_gene,CDR3nt,CDR3aa
NA,NA,TRBJ1-4,TRBV28,TGTGCCAGCAGTCCGGCCGACAGGAAGAATGAAAAACTGTTTTTT,CASSPADRKNEKLFF
many,TRBD1,TRBJ1-1,TRBV29-1,TGCAGCGCCGACAGGGGGAACACTGAAGCTTTCTTT,CSADRGNTEAFF
NA,TRBD2,TRBJ2-5,TRBV5-1,TGCGCCAGCAGCCTCTCCCTAGCGGGTGGAGAGACCCAGTACTTC,CASSLSLAGGETQYF
few,NA,TRBJ2-7,TRBV5-1,TGCGCCAGCAGCTCAGAGACTAGTCAGTGGAGCGAGCAGTACTTC,CASSSETSQWSEQYF
NA,NA,TRBJ2-7,TRBV11-2,TGTGCCAGCAGCCTGGGGCCCGAGAGCTCCTACGAGCAGTACTTC,CASSLGPESSYEQYF
NA,NA,TRBJ1-2,TRBV28,TGTGCCAGCACAGGCGAAAACTATGGCTACACCTTC,CASTGENYGYTF
NA,TRBD1,TRBJ2-7,TRBV5-1,TGCGCCAGCAGCTTGAAAGTGAGGGAACGGGACAGGGGTTACGAGCAGTACTTC,CASSLKVRERDRGYEQYF
NA,TRBD1,TRBJ2-7,TRBV25-1,TGTGCCAGCAGTGCGCACCACTTGACAGGGAACGAGCAGTACTTC,CASSAHHLTGNEQYF
NA,NA,TRBJ2-3,TRBV7-6,TGTGCCAGCAGCCCCGCCGCCAGCACAGATACGCAGTATTTT,CASSPAASTDTQYF
NA,NA,TRBJ1-5,TRBV2,TGTGCCAGCAGTGAAGCATCTGTAAATCAGCCCCAGCATTTT,CASSEASVNQPQHF
NA,NA,TRBJ2-1,TRBV7-5,TGTGTCAGAAGCTTAGCCCCGGACCCTAGCTCCTACAATGAGCAGTTCTTC,CVRSLAPDPSSYNEQFF
NA,NA,TRBJ2-7,TRBV5-6,TGTGCCAGCCGCCAGTCCGGGAGCGAGCAGTACTTC,CASRQSGSEQYF
few,NA,TRBJ1-1,TRBV5-1,TGCGCCAGCAGCTCTACAACTACGAACACTGAAGCTTTCTTT,CASSSTTTNTEAFF
NA,NA,TRBJ2-3,TRBV5-1,TGCGCCAGCAGCTTGGCCAGGGGAACAGGGTCTATAGATACGCAGTATTTT,CASSLARGTGSIDTQYF
NA,NA,TRBJ2-1,TRBV28,TGTGCCAGCAGTTTGGGGGGGCAGGGCGGCAATGAGCAGTTCTTC,CASSLGGQGGNEQFF
NA,TRBD1,TRBJ1-5,TRBV28,TGTGCCAGCAGTCCCGGGACAGGTAAAAGGCAGCCCCAGCATTTT,CASSPGTGKRQPQHF
NA,TRBD2,TRBJ2-2,TRBV27,TGTGCCAGCAGTTACGGGAGGCCCGACACCGGGGAGCTGTTTTTT,CASSYGRPDTGELFF
NA,NA,TRBJ1-5,TRBV6-4,TGTGCCAGCTACTTGAAGGGGGGGGGCAATCAGCCCCAGCATTTT,CASYLKGGGNQPQHF
NA,TRBD1,TRBJ1-3,TRBV27,TGTGCCAGCAGTTCCGGACAGGGAAGAAACACCATATATTTT,CASSSGQGRNTIYF
NA,NA,TRBJ2-5,TRBV29-1,TGCAGCGTTGTTCCGGTCGGGAAGGGGGAGACCCAGTACTTC,CSVVPVGKGETQYF
NA,NA,TRBJ1-3,TRBV19,TGTGCCAGTAGTAAAGGACAGATGAACTCTGGAAACACCATATATTTT,CASSKGQMNSGNTIYF
once,NA,TRBJ2-4,TRBV7-2,TGTGCCAGCAGCTTAGCGAGCCCTATCGGGAACATTCAGTACTTC,CASSLASPIGNIQYF
once,NA,TRBJ2-6,TRBV9,TGTGCCAGCAGCGTAGAAGCCTCTGGGGCCAACGTCCTGACTTTC,CASSVEASGANVLTF
NA,NA,TRBJ2-1,TRBV19,TGTGCCAGTAGTGGTGGGAGAGTGGCTTCCACCTTGAGCTCCTACAATGAGCAGTTCTTC,CASSGGRVASTLSSYNEQFF
few,NA,TRBJ2-1,TRBV4-2,TGTGCCAGCAGCCAAGGGCTTGGGTATCTCAATGAGCAGTTCTTC,CASSQGLGYLNEQFF
NA,TRBD1,TRBJ2-3,TRBV28,TGTGCCAGCAGTCGCGAGGGGGCGATGGGTACGCAGTATTTT,CASSREGAMGTQYF
NA,NA,TRBJ2-5,TRBV29-1,TGCAGCGTCTACCGGGTGGAGACCCAGTACTTC,CSVYRVETQYF
few,NA,TRBJ1-2,TRBV19,TGTGCCAGTAGTATAGGACCATCAGGGAACTATGGCTACACCTTC,CASSIGPSGNYGYTF
NA,NA,TRBJ1-1,TRBV18,TGTGCCAGCTCACCACCGCAGGGTCCGAACACTGAAGCTTTCTTT,CASSPPQGPNTEAFF
NA,NA,TRBJ2-7,TRBV5-6,TGTGCCAGCAGCTGGGCCTACAGGGAATCAGACGAGCAGTACTTC,CASSWAYRESDEQYF
NA,TRBD1,TRBJ2-2,TRBV2,TGTGCCAGCAGACAGGGGTTCGGCGGGGAGCTGTTTTTT,CASRQGFGGELFF
NA,NA,TRBJ2-5,TRBV5-8,TGTGCCAGCAGCTTGGTCTCGCATCTCGAGACCCAGTACTTC,CASSLVSHLETQYF
NA,NA,TRBJ2-2,TRBV12-2,TGTGCAAGTCGCCGACAGAACACCGGGGAGCTGTTTTTT,CASRRQNTGELFF
NA,NA,TRBJ1-1,TRBV7-3,TGTGCCAGCAGCTTAAGAGGAGGGCCAAACACTGAAGCTTTCTTT,CASSLRGGPNTEAFF
NA,NA,TRBJ1-1,TRBV19,TGTGCCAGTAGAGGAGCGAACACTGAAGCTTTCTTT,CASRGANTEAFF
many,TRBD1,TRBJ2-7,TRBV23-1,TGCGCCAGCAGTCAGGCGGGACAGGGCTCCTACGAGCAGTACTTC,CASSQAGQGSYEQYF
NA,TRBD2,TRBJ2-1,TRBV11-2,TGTGCCAGCGGGAGGGAGGTTTTGAATGAGCAGTTCTTC,CASGREVLNEQFF
NA,TRBD2,TRBJ2-7,TRBV5-5,TGTGCCAGCAGCTTGGCGTCAGCGGGAGGGCCCCGAGAGCAGTACTTC,CASSLASAGGPREQYF
NA,TRBD2,TRBJ2-1,TRBV29-1,TGCAGCGGGACTAGCGGGGGAAATGAGCAGTTCTTC,CSGTSGGNEQFF
NA,TRBD2,TRBJ2-2,TRBV29-1,TGCAGCGTTGCTAGCGGAACGAACACCGGGGAGCTGTTTTTT,CSVASGTNTGELFF
NA,NA,TRBJ2-5,TRBV7-9,TGTGCCAGCAGCTCGGGACTGAGGGGGATCAACCAAGAGACCCAGTACTTC,CASSSGLRGINQETQYF
NA,TRBD1,TRBJ2-1,TRBV14,TGTGCCAGCAGCCACGGGTGGACAGGGAATCTCTACAATGAGCAGTTCTTC,CASSHGWTGNLYNEQFF
NA,NA,TRBJ1-2,TRBV4-1,TGCGCCAGCAGCCACCCGACCCGAGGACGGGATAACTATGGCTACACCTTC,CASSHPTRGRDNYGYTF
NA,TRBD1,TRBJ1-1,TRBV28,TGTGCCAGCAGTTTACCCGGGACAGGGTTGGAAGCTTTCTTT,CASSLPGTGLEAFF
NA,NA,TRBJ2-4,TRBV27,TGTGCCAGCAGTTTAAACAAGGACAGCAGTTCGTACTTC,CASSLNKDSSSYF
few,NA,TRBJ2-2,TRBV6-5,TGTGCCAGCAGTTACTCCCAGACCGGGGAGCTGTTTTTT,CASSYSQTGELFF
many,TRBD2,TRBJ2-1,TRBV11-2,TGTGCCAGCAGCTTCCGGACTAGCGGGAGCGGAAATGAGCAGTTCTTC,CASSFRTSGSGNEQFF